This TCR beta chain appears in the sequencing data of a study of human T cells and chemical hapten exposure. This CDR3 has 12 amino acids. From germline, CDR1 is SQVTM and CDR2 ANQGSEA. Time point of the sample: pre-sensitization, week 0. The treatment denotes: therapeutic diphenylcyclopropenone sensitization with weekly scalp DPC. From whole blood left unfractionated, total RNA was extracted. This clonotype was seen at least ten times. Its target is unknown. TCRdb reprocessed the RACE reads with MiXCR, giving one entry per CDR3 protein. The sample lists roughly 36,000 distinct CDR3 sequences, approximately 10% occurring once. Study-wide results and limits: Those TCRs sitting above 1 in 1000 frequency stayed the same with DPC sensitization.

The sequence came from a man aged 50-60 years with alopecia areata. Some clones in this sample may be carry-over from other donors' samples. The genes are TRBV29-1 and TRBJ2-3, with D possibly matching TRBD2 (7 bases). Sequencing used whole blood, obtained in connection with sensitization to the hapten diphenylcyclopropenone (DPC). Here the CDR3 reads CSAWGGQDTQYF. DNA for the CDR3: TGCAGTGCCTGGGGGGGCCAAGATACGCAGTATTTT.